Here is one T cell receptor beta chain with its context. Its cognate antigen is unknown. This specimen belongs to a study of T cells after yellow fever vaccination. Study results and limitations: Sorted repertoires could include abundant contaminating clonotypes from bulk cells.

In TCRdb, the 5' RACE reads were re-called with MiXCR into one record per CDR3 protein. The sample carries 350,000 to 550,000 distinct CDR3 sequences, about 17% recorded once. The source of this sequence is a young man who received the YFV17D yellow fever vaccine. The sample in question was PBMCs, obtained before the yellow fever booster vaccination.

DNA of the CDR3: TGCGCCAGCAGCCCCGGGGCCTCGGCGGAAACCGGGGAGCTGTTTTTT. It is translated as CASSPGASAETGELFF. V gene TRBV4-3 combines with J gene TRBJ2-2; D possibly uses TRBD1 or TRBD2 (5 bases each). V was trimmed by 4 bases and J by 5 bases, leaving 17 bases between them. Looked up from germline, CDR1 is LGHNA and CDR2 is YSLEER. The CDR3 has 16 amino acids.